These 6 T cell receptor beta chains share one sample of origin, sequenced in a study of persistence of HIV-infected CD4 T cells. These TCRs are of unknown antigen specificity. This was the immunoSEQ version 4 assay in survey mode. Using immunoSEQ multiplex PCR, the repertoire was profiled, and TCRdb retains in-frame clones only, with some absent. The data show about 46,000 clones, 90% seen once. This nonspecific control used anti-CD3/anti-CD28 bead stimulation of CD4+ T cells. Responding CD4+ T cells were sorted by upregulation of both CD40 ligand and CD69. Sequences were derived from CD4+ T cells sorted from PBMCs after roughly 18-hour stimulation, sampled from a patient who received antiretroviral therapy. The receptors derive from an adult woman with HIV who was CMV-seropositive.

About this clone itself: The same CDR3 can be traced to other DNA sequences in this sample. V is TRBV27 and J is TRBJ1-2, with D maybe TRBD1 (5 bases). Trimming took off 2 bases at V and 4 bases at J, with 8 bases between the two ends. This CDR3 comprises 13 residues. CDR1 is MNHEY, CDR2 SMNVEV, per germline (reference sequence). Here the CDR3 reads CASSLTGTYGYTF. CDR3 coding DNA: TGTGCCAGCAGTTTAACCGGGACCTATGGCTACACCTTC.

In nucleotides, the CDR3 is TGTGCCACCAGTGATCCAACAGGGGGCCACGAGCAGTACTTC. This translates into CATSDPTGGHEQYF. The chain recombines TRBV24-1 with TRBJ2-7; TRBD1 agrees at 9 bases. Germline CDR1 KGHDR, CDR2 SFDVKD. CDR3 length equals 14 residues. J was trimmed by 5 bases and V by 3 bases; bases with no gene match: 4.

Here the CDR3 DNA reads TGCAGCGTTGAGGGAGGGACAGGGGCTTTATCTGGGGCCAACGTCCTGACTTTC. Translating gives CSVEGGTGALSGANVLTF. The rearrangement links TRBV29-1 to TRBJ2-6; 10 nucleotides line up with TRBD1. After removal of 3 bases from V and 1 base from J, the junction contained 9 bases not matched to a gene. Germline lookup yields CDR1 SQVTM and CDR2 ANQGSEA. The CDR3 consists of 18 residues.

This chain joins TRBV5-5 and TRBJ1-3; no clear D gene. CDR3 size: 15 residues. The germline CDR1 and CDR2 sequences are SGHKS and YYEKEE (reference sequence). V lost 4 bases and J lost 2, with 13 bases in between. CDR3: CASSPQPTPGNTIYF. The CDR3 nucleotides are TGTGCCAGCAGCCCTCAGCCTACCCCTGGAAACACCATATATTTT.

The rearrangement links TRBV3-1 (or the pseudogene TRBV3-2) to TRBJ2-7; D is ambiguous. CDR3 length equals 17 residues. Germline V CDR1 and CDR2: LGHDT, YNNKEL (reference sequence). V lost 1 base to trimming and J lost 0 bases, with 16 bases between them. Here the CDR3 DNA reads TGTGCCAGCAGCCAAGCCCTGACATCAAGAAGCTCCTACGAGCAGTACTTC. Its translation: CASSQALTSRSSYEQYF.

This rearrangement joins TRBV27 to TRBJ1-2, with 7 bases lining up with TRBD1. V lost 7 bases and J lost 7; bases outside the gene matches: 15. The germline gives CDR1 MNHEY, CDR2 SMNVEV (reference sequence). CDR3 length: 15 amino acids. The chain's CDR3 is CASNNGGGAVGGYTF. The DNA for the CDR3 is TGTGCCAGCAATAATGGAGGGGGCGCTGTGGGTGGCTACACCTTC.